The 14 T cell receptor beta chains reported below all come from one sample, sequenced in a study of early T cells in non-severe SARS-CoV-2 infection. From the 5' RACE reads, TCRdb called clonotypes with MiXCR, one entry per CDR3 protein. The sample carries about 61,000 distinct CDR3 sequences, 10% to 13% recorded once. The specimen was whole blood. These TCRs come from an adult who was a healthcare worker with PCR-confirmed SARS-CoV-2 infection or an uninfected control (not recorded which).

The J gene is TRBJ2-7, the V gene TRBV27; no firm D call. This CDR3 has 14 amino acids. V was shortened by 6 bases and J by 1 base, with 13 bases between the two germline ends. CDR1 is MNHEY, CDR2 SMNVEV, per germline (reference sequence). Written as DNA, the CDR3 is TGTGCCAGCAGCCCGGGTTTGGCTTCCTACGAGCAGTACTTC. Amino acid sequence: CASSPGLASYEQYF.

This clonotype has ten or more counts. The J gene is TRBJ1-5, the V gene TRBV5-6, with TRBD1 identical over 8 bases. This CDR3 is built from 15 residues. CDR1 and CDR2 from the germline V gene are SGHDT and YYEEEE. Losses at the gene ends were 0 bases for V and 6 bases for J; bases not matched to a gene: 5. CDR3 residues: CASSLGGQGVQPQHF. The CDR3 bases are TGTGCCAGCAGCTTGGGCGGACAGGGAGTTCAGCCCCAGCATTTT.

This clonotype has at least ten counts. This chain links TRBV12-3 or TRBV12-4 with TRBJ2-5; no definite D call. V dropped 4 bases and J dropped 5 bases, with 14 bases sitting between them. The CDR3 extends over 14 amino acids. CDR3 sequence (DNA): TGTGCCAGCAGTTCGAACACGGCGGATGAGACCCAGTACTTC. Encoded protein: CASSSNTADETQYF.

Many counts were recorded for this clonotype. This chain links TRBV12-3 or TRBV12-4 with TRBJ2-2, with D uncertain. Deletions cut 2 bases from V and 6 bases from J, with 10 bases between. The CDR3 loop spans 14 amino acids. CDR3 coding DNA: TGTGCCAGCAGTTTAATGGCAACTCCCGGGGAGCTGTTTTTT. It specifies CASSLMATPGELFF.

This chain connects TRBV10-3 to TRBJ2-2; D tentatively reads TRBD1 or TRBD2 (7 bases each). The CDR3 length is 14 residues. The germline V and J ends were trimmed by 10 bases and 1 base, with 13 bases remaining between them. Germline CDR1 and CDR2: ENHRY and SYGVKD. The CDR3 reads CATSGTENTGELFF. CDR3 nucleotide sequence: TGTGCCACCAGCGGGACAGAGAACACCGGGGAGCTGTTTTTT.

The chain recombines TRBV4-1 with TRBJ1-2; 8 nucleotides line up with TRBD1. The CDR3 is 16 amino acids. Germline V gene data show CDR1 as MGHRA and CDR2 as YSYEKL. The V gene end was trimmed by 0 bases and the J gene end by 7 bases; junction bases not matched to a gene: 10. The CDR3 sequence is CASSQDETGVIFGYTF. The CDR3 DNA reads TGCGCCAGCAGCCAAGATGAGACAGGGGTGATTTTTGGCTACACCTTC.

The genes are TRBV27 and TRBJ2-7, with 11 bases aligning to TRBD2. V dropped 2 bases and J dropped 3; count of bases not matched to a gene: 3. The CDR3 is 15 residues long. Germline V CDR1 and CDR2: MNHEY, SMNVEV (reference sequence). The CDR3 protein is CASSLRTSGRYEQYF. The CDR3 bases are TGTGCCAGCAGTTTAAGGACTAGCGGGCGCTACGAGCAGTACTTC.

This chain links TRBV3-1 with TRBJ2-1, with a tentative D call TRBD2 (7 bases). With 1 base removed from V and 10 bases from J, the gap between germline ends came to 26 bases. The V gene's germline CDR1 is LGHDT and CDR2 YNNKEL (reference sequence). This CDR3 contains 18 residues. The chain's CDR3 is CASSQGYPGGPIVPEQFF. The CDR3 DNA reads TGTGCCAGCAGCCAAGGTTATCCCGGGGGGCCAATCGTGCCCGAGCAGTTCTTC.

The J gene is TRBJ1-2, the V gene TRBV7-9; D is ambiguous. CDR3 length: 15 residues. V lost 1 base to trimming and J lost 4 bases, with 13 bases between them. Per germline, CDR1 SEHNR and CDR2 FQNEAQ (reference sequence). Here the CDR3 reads CASSLEMAEIYGYTF. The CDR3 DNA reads TGTGCCAGCAGCTTAGAAATGGCGGAAATCTATGGCTACACCTTC. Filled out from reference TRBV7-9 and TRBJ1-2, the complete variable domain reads DTGVSQNPRHKITKRGQNVTFRCDPISEHNRLYWYRQTLGQGPEFLTYFQNEAQLEKSRLLSDRFSAERPKGSFSTLEIQRTEQGDSAMYLCASSLEMAEIYGYTFGSGTRLTVV.

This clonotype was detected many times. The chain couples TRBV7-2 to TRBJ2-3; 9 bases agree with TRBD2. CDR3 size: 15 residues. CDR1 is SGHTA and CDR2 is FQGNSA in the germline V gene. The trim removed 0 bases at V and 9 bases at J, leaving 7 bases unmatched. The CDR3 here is CASSLAAGGRGTQYF. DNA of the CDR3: TGTGCCAGCAGCTTAGCAGCGGGGGGTCGGGGGACGCAGTATTTT.

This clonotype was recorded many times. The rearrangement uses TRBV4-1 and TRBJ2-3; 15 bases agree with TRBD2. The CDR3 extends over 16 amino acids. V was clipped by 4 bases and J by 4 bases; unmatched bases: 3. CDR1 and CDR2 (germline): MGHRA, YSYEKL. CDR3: CASSLGLAGGPDTQYF. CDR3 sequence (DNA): TGCGCCAGCAGCCTCGGACTAGCGGGGGGGCCAGATACGCAGTATTTT.

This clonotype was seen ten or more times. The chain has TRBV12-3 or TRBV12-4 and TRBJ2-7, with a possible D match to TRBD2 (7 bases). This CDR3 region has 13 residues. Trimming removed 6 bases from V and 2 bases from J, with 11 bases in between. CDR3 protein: CASSSGGPYEQYF. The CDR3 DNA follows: TGTGCCAGCAGCTCGGGGGGCCCCTACGAGCAGTACTTC.

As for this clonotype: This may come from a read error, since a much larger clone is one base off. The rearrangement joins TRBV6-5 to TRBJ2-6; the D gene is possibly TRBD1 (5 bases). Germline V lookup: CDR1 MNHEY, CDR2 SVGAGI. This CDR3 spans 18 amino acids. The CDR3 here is CASSYNVRPFSGANVPTF. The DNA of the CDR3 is TGTGCCAGCAGTTATAACGTCAGGCCATTCTCTGGGGCCAACGTCCCGACTTTC.

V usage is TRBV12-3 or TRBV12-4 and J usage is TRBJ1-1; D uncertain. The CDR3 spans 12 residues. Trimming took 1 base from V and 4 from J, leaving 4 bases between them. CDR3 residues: CASSLEVTEAFF. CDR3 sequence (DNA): TGTGCCAGCAGTTTAGAGGTCACTGAAGCTTTCTTT.